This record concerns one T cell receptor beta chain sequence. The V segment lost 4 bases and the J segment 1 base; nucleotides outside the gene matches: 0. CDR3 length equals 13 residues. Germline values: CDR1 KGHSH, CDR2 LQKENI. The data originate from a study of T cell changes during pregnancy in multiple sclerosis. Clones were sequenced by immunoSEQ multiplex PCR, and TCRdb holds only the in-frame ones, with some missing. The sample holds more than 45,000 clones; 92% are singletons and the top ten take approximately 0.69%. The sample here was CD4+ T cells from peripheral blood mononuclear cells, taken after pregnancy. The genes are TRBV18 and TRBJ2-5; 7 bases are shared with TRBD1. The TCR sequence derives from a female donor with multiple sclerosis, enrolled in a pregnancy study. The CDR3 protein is CASSQGAQETQYF. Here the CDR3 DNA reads TGTGCCAGCTCACAGGGGGCCCAAGAGACCCAGTACTTC.